This is a list of T cell receptor beta chains from one sample in a study of T cell responses to AZD1222 COVID-19 vaccine. Method: immunoSEQ multiplex PCR; TCRdb's copy keeps in-frame clones and lacks some. The sample includes about 84,000 clones, 70% to 90% of them seen just once. This material consisted of peripheral blood, taken 28 days after the second AZD1222 dose. All receptors derive from an adult who received the AZD1222 COVID-19 vaccine. The CDR3 runs from the conserved cysteine through the conserved F or W. Each record gives: J gene, D gene, V gene, clone size, CDR3 DNA, CDR3 protein. D genes are given only for firm matches. Rows give clone size only sometimes, using once, few, many, or a class for an expanded clone.

j_gene: TRBJ1-2
d_gene: NA
v_gene: TRBV20-1
abundance: few
CDR3nt: TGCAGTGCTAGTAGCCGGACGGGTAACTATGGCTACACCTTC
CDR3aa: CSASSRTGNYGYTF

j_gene: TRBJ1-5
d_gene: NA
v_gene: TRBV9
abundance: once
CDR3nt: TGTGCCAGCGGACCGGGGCTGGGTCAGCCCCAGCATTTT
CDR3aa: CASGPGLGQPQHF

j_gene: TRBJ2-2
d_gene: NA
v_gene: TRBV7-2
abundance: NA
CDR3nt: TGTGCCAGCACCCGGGATGGGAAGAACACCGGGGAGCTGTTTTTT
CDR3aa: CASTRDGKNTGELFF

j_gene: TRBJ2-7
d_gene: TRBD2
v_gene: TRBV7-9
abundance: NA
CDR3nt: TGTGCCAGCAGAGCCGGGACTAGCTCCTACGAGCAGTACTTC
CDR3aa: CASRAGTSSYEQYF

j_gene: TRBJ1-4
d_gene: NA
v_gene: TRBV7-8
abundance: NA
CDR3nt: TGTGCCAGCAGCTTAGACCGGCCCGGCGGAACTAATGAAAAACTGTTTTTT
CDR3aa: CASSLDRPGGTNEKLFF

j_gene: TRBJ2-1
d_gene: TRBD1
v_gene: TRBV5-1
abundance: NA
CDR3nt: TGCGCCAGCGGGACAGCATTCTACAATGAGCAGTTCTTC
CDR3aa: CASGTAFYNEQFF

j_gene: TRBJ1-2
d_gene: NA
v_gene: TRBV3-1/TRBV3-2
abundance: NA
CDR3nt: TGTGCCAGCAGCCTGCGGGAGGACTATGGCTACACCTTC
CDR3aa: CASSLREDYGYTF

j_gene: TRBJ1-2
d_gene: NA
v_gene: TRBV7-6
abundance: NA
CDR3nt: TGTGCCAGCAGCTTGGACAACTTCTCGCATGGCTACACCTTC
CDR3aa: CASSLDNFSHGYTF

j_gene: TRBJ1-6
d_gene: NA
v_gene: TRBV9
abundance: NA
CDR3nt: TGTGCCAGCAGCCCGAGGACCAGTTCACGTTCACCCCTCCACTTT
CDR3aa: CASSPRTSSRSPLHF

j_gene: TRBJ1-2
d_gene: NA
v_gene: TRBV15
abundance: NA
CDR3nt: TGTGCCACCAGCAGAGAAGATTCCTCGGGGGGCTACACCTTC
CDR3aa: CATSREDSSGGYTF

j_gene: TRBJ1-1
d_gene: NA
v_gene: TRBV27
abundance: NA
CDR3nt: TGTGCCAGCAGTCGCAGGGCCATGAACACTGAAGCTTTCTTT
CDR3aa: CASSRRAMNTEAFF

j_gene: TRBJ2-7
d_gene: NA
v_gene: TRBV11-3
abundance: NA
CDR3nt: TGTGCCAGCAGCCCAGATGGACTGTCCGTTTTCTACGAGCAGTACTTC
CDR3aa: CASSPDGLSVFYEQYF

j_gene: TRBJ1-5
d_gene: NA
v_gene: TRBV28
abundance: NA
CDR3nt: TGTGCCAGCAGTTTACTGGTGGAGCCCCAGCATTTT
CDR3aa: CASSLLVEPQHF

j_gene: TRBJ1-4
d_gene: TRBD1
v_gene: TRBV2
abundance: NA
CDR3nt: TGTGCCAGCAGCCTCCCGGGACAGGGTATTAATGAAAAACTGTTTTTT
CDR3aa: CASSLPGQGINEKLFF

j_gene: TRBJ1-1
d_gene: NA
v_gene: TRBV6-5
abundance: NA
CDR3nt: TGTGCCAGCATGAGGGACGAAGGAGTCACTGAAGCTTTCTTT
CDR3aa: CASMRDEGVTEAFF

j_gene: TRBJ1-6
d_gene: NA
v_gene: TRBV7-3
abundance: NA
CDR3nt: TGTGCCAGCAGCTTGGGTGTGAATTCACCCCTCCACTTT
CDR3aa: CASSLGVNSPLHF

j_gene: TRBJ1-3
d_gene: TRBD1
v_gene: TRBV4-2
abundance: NA
CDR3nt: TGTGCCAGCAGCCAAGATCGGGCAGGGGGAGGAAACACCATATATTTT
CDR3aa: CASSQDRAGGGNTIYF

j_gene: TRBJ1-2
d_gene: NA
v_gene: TRBV5-6
abundance: NA
CDR3nt: TGTGCCAGCAGCCAGGGGACAACTAACTATGGCTACACCTTC
CDR3aa: CASSQGTTNYGYTF

j_gene: TRBJ1-4
d_gene: TRBD1
v_gene: TRBV5-1
abundance: NA
CDR3nt: TGCGCCAGCAGCGGGACAGGGGCGGTTGATGAAAAACTGTTTTTT
CDR3aa: CASSGTGAVDEKLFF

j_gene: TRBJ2-7
d_gene: TRBD1
v_gene: TRBV27
abundance: NA
CDR3nt: TGTGCCAGCAGACCGGGACAGGGGCGCTCCTACGAGCAGTACTTC
CDR3aa: CASRPGQGRSYEQYF

j_gene: TRBJ1-3
d_gene: NA
v_gene: TRBV11-3
abundance: NA
CDR3nt: TGTGCCAGCAGCTTAGGGGACTCTGGAAACACCATATATTTT
CDR3aa: CASSLGDSGNTIYF

j_gene: TRBJ2-1
d_gene: NA
v_gene: TRBV18
abundance: NA
CDR3nt: TGTGCCAGCTCACCCCCTAGCTTCAATGAGCAGTTCTTC
CDR3aa: CASSPPSFNEQFF

j_gene: TRBJ1-1
d_gene: NA
v_gene: TRBV14
abundance: NA
CDR3nt: TGTGCCAGCAGCCTGGGGGCGACGTCGAAAGCTTTCTTT
CDR3aa: CASSLGATSKAFF

j_gene: TRBJ2-1
d_gene: TRBD1
v_gene: TRBV5-1
abundance: NA
CDR3nt: TGCGCCAGCAGCTTCTCCCCGGGGACAGTCTACGAGCAGTTCTTC
CDR3aa: CASSFSPGTVYEQFF

j_gene: TRBJ2-1
d_gene: TRBD1
v_gene: TRBV5-4
abundance: NA
CDR3nt: TGTGCCAGCAGCCACAGGGGGATTAAGGACAATGAGCAGTTCTTC
CDR3aa: CASSHRGIKDNEQFF

j_gene: TRBJ1-5
d_gene: NA
v_gene: TRBV19
abundance: NA
CDR3nt: TGTGCCAGTAGTACCCTCCAGGGACAGCCCCAGCATTTT
CDR3aa: CASSTLQGQPQHF

j_gene: TRBJ2-1
d_gene: NA
v_gene: TRBV24-1
abundance: NA
CDR3nt: TGTGCCACCAGTGCCTGGACCGACTCCGCCGAGCAGTTCTTC
CDR3aa: CATSAWTDSAEQFF

j_gene: TRBJ1-5
d_gene: NA
v_gene: TRBV7-9
abundance: NA
CDR3nt: TGTGCCAGCAGCTTAGAAGGTGGGTCTCAGCCCCAGCATTTT
CDR3aa: CASSLEGGSQPQHF

j_gene: TRBJ2-5
d_gene: NA
v_gene: TRBV7-9
abundance: NA
CDR3nt: TGTGCCAGCAGCTTAGGAGGGTATGGAGAGACCCAGTACTTC
CDR3aa: CASSLGGYGETQYF

j_gene: TRBJ2-5
d_gene: NA
v_gene: TRBV28
abundance: NA
CDR3nt: TGTGCCAGCAGCCGGGACAAGGGGGGCCAAGAGACCCAGTACTTC
CDR3aa: CASSRDKGGQETQYF

j_gene: TRBJ2-3
d_gene: TRBD1
v_gene: TRBV7-9
abundance: NA
CDR3nt: TGTGCCAGCAGCTTTACAGGGGGTTACACAGATACGCAGTATTTT
CDR3aa: CASSFTGGYTDTQYF

j_gene: TRBJ2-2
d_gene: NA
v_gene: TRBV24-1
abundance: NA
CDR3nt: TGTGCCACCAGTGATACAGGGAGGGCCGGGGAGCTGTTTTTT
CDR3aa: CATSDTGRAGELFF

j_gene: TRBJ1-5
d_gene: TRBD1
v_gene: TRBV19
abundance: NA
CDR3nt: TGTGCCAGTAGTATAGGGGGAGGACAGGGTAGTCAGCCCCAGCATTTT
CDR3aa: CASSIGGGQGSQPQHF

j_gene: TRBJ1-1
d_gene: TRBD1
v_gene: TRBV2
abundance: few
CDR3nt: TGTGCCAGCAGCGGACAGGGGATGAACACTGAAGCTTTCTTT
CDR3aa: CASSGQGMNTEAFF

j_gene: TRBJ1-5
d_gene: NA
v_gene: TRBV6-2/TRBV6-3
abundance: NA
CDR3nt: TGTGCCAGCAGTTACACCAATCAGCCCCAGCATTTT
CDR3aa: CASSYTNQPQHF

j_gene: TRBJ2-7
d_gene: TRBD2
v_gene: TRBV5-6
abundance: few
CDR3nt: TGTGCCAGCAGCTGGAGTGGCGGGAGCTCCTACGAGCAGTACTTC
CDR3aa: CASSWSGGSSYEQYF

j_gene: TRBJ2-1
d_gene: NA
v_gene: TRBV11-2
abundance: NA
CDR3nt: TGTGCCAGCAGCGAACAGGGAGGTGGGCATGAGCAGTTCTTC
CDR3aa: CASSEQGGGHEQFF

j_gene: TRBJ2-3
d_gene: TRBD2
v_gene: TRBV7-2
abundance: NA
CDR3nt: TGTGCCAGCAGCGGTCTCGGCGGGGGGGCAGATACGCAGTATTTT
CDR3aa: CASSGLGGGADTQYF

j_gene: TRBJ2-2
d_gene: NA
v_gene: TRBV11-3
abundance: NA
CDR3nt: TGTGCCAGCAGCTTTGAGATCACCGGGGAGCTGTTTTTT
CDR3aa: CASSFEITGELFF

j_gene: TRBJ2-1
d_gene: NA
v_gene: TRBV28
abundance: NA
CDR3nt: TGTGCCAGCAGTTTAGGGGCGCGGAATGAGCAGTTCTTC
CDR3aa: CASSLGARNEQFF

j_gene: TRBJ1-1
d_gene: NA
v_gene: TRBV4-3
abundance: NA
CDR3nt: TGCGCCAGCAGCCAAGAAAAGGGGGGACCGACAGCTTTCTTT
CDR3aa: CASSQEKGGPTAFF

j_gene: TRBJ2-3
d_gene: TRBD2
v_gene: TRBV4-3
abundance: NA
CDR3nt: TGCGCCAGCAGCCAAGATGGAGCGGGGGGCACAGATACGCAGTATTTT
CDR3aa: CASSQDGAGGTDTQYF

j_gene: TRBJ2-7
d_gene: NA
v_gene: TRBV28
abundance: NA
CDR3nt: TGTGCCAGCAACGAGGGCGGGACCTACGAGCAGTACTTC
CDR3aa: CASNEGGTYEQYF

j_gene: TRBJ1-2
d_gene: NA
v_gene: TRBV2
abundance: NA
CDR3nt: TGTGCCAGCAGGGCGTCACAGTCGTGGGATGGCTACACCTTC
CDR3aa: CASRASQSWDGYTF

j_gene: TRBJ2-3
d_gene: TRBD2
v_gene: TRBV19
abundance: NA
CDR3nt: TGTGCCACCCACTCCGGGACTAGCTTAGATACGCAGTATTTT
CDR3aa: CATHSGTSLDTQYF

j_gene: TRBJ2-7
d_gene: TRBD1
v_gene: TRBV6-5
abundance: NA
CDR3nt: TGTGCCAGCAGTCCGGACAGGCCCTCCTACGAGCAGTACTTC
CDR3aa: CASSPDRPSYEQYF

j_gene: TRBJ2-1
d_gene: NA
v_gene: TRBV5-1
abundance: NA
CDR3nt: TGCGCCAGCAGCTTGGTGGTTGGGGGTAATGAGCAGTTCTTC
CDR3aa: CASSLVVGGNEQFF

j_gene: TRBJ1-1
d_gene: NA
v_gene: TRBV12-3/TRBV12-4
abundance: NA
CDR3nt: TGTGCCAGCAGTTTACGCCCGAACACTGAAGCTTTCTTT
CDR3aa: CASSLRPNTEAFF

j_gene: TRBJ1-1
d_gene: TRBD1
v_gene: TRBV18
abundance: NA
CDR3nt: TGTGCCAGCTCACCCGGGACAGGGACCAACACTGAAGCTTTCTTT
CDR3aa: CASSPGTGTNTEAFF

j_gene: TRBJ1-6
d_gene: NA
v_gene: TRBV6-5
abundance: NA
CDR3nt: TGTGCCAGCAGTTTTCCCGTCCTTGGGGGACTTTCACCCCTCCACTTT
CDR3aa: CASSFPVLGGLSPLHF

j_gene: TRBJ2-1
d_gene: NA
v_gene: TRBV27
abundance: NA
CDR3nt: TGTGCCAGCAGTTTAACTTATGGGGGTGAGCAGTTCTTC
CDR3aa: CASSLTYGGEQFF

j_gene: TRBJ1-1
d_gene: TRBD1
v_gene: TRBV12-5
abundance: NA
CDR3nt: TGTGCTAGTGGGAGACAGGGAGAGTTTAGTAAAGCTTTCTTT
CDR3aa: CASGRQGEFSKAFF

j_gene: TRBJ1-5
d_gene: NA
v_gene: TRBV2
abundance: NA
CDR3nt: TGTGCCAGCAGGGGGGATATACAGGGTTTGCAGCCCCAGCATTTT
CDR3aa: CASRGDIQGLQPQHF

j_gene: TRBJ1-6
d_gene: TRBD1
v_gene: TRBV15
abundance: NA
CDR3nt: TGTGCCACCTCGACCCAGACAGGGGTTGATTCACCCCTCCACTTT
CDR3aa: CATSTQTGVDSPLHF